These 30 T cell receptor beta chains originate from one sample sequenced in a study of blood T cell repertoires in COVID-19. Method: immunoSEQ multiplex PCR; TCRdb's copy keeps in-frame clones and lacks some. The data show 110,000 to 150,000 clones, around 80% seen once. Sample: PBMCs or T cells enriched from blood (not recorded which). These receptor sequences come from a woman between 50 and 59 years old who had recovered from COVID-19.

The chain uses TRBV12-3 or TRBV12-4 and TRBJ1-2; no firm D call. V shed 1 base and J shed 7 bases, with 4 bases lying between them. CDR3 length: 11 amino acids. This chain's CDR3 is CASSLGGGYTF. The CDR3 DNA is TGTGCCAGCAGTTTAGGAGGTGGCTACACCTTC.

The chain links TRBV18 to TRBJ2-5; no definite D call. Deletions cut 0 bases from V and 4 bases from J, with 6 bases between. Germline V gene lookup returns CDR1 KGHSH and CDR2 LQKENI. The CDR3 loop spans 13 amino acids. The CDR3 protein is CASSPPLLETQYF. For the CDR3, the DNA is TGTGCCAGCTCACCACCCCTGTTAGAGACCCAGTACTTC. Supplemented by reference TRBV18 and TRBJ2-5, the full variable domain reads NAGVMQNPRHLVRRRGQEARLRCSPMKGHSHVYWYRQLPEEGLKFMVYLQKENIIDESGMPKERFSAEFPKEGPSILRIQQVVRGDSAAYFCASSPPLLETQYFGPGTRLLVL.

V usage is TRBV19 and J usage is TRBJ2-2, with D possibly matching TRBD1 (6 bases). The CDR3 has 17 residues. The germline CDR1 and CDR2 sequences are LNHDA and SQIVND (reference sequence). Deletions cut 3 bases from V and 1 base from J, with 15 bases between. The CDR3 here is CASSMVKGVKNTGELFF. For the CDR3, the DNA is TGTGCCAGTAGTATGGTAAAGGGGGTCAAGAACACCGGGGAGCTGTTTTTT.

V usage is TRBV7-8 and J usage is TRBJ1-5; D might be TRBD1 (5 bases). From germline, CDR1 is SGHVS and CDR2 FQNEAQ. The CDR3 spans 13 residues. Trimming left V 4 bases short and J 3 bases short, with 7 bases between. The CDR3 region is CASSSTDNQPQHF. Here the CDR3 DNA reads TGTGCCAGCAGCTCGACAGACAATCAGCCCCAGCATTTT.

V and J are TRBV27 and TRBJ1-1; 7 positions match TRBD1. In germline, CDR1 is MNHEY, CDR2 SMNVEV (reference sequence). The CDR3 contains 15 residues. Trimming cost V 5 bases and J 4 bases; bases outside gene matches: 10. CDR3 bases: TGTGCCAGCAGTCCGTGGGACAGCCCCGTCACTGAAGCTTTCTTT. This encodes CASSPWDSPVTEAFF.

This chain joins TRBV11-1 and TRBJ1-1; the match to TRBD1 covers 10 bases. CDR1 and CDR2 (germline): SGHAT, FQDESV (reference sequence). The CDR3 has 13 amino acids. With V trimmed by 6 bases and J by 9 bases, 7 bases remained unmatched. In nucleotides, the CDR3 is TGTGCCAGCAGGCAGACAGGGGGCCAACAAGCTTTCTTT. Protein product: CASRQTGGQQAFF.

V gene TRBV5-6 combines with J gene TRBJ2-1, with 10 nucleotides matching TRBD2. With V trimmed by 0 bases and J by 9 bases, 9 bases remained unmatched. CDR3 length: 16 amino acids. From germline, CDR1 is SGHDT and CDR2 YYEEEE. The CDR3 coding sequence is TGTGCCAGCAGCTTGGGTAGCGGGGGGCCCCAGGGTGAGCAGTTCTTC. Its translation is CASSLGSGGPQGEQFF. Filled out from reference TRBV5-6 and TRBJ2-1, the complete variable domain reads DAGVTQSPTHLIKTRGQQVTLRCSPKSGHDTVSWYQQALGQGPQFIFQYYEEEERQRGNFPDRFSGHQFPNYSSELNVNALLLGDSALYLCASSLGSGGPQGEQFFGPGTRLTVL.

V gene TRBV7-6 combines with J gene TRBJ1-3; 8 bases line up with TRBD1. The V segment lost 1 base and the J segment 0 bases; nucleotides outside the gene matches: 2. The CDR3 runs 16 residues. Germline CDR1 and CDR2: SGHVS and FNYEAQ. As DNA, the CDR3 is TGTGCCAGCAGCTTAGGACAGGGGCGCTCTGGAAACACCATATATTTT. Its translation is CASSLGQGRSGNTIYF.

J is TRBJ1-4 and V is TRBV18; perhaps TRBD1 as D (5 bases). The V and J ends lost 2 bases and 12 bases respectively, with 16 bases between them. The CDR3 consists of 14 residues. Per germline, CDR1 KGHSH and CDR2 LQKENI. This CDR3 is CASSPMPSLGELFF. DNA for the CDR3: TGTGCCAGCTCACCAATGCCCTCCCTAGGGGAACTGTTTTTT. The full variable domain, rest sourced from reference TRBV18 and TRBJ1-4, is NAGVMQNPRHLVRRRGQEARLRCSPMKGHSHVYWYRQLPEEGLKFMVYLQKENIIDESGMPKERFSAEFPKEGPSILRIQQVVRGDSAAYFCASSPMPSLGELFFGSGTQLSVL.

The CDR3 protein is CAISESREDGYTF. The CDR3 coding sequence is TGTGCCATCAGTGAGTCGAGAGAGGATGGCTACACCTTC. J is TRBJ1-2 and V is TRBV10-3; D gene ambiguous. V lost 0 bases to trimming and J lost 6 bases, with 8 bases between them. Germline CDR1 ENHRY, CDR2 SYGVKD. The CDR3 is 13 amino acids.

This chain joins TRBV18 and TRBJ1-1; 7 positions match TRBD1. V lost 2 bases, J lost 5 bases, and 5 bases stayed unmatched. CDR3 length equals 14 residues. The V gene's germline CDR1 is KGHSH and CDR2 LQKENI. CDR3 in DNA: TGTGCCAGCTCACCAAACAGGGGAGGAACTGAAGCTTTCTTT. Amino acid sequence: CASSPNRGGTEAFF.

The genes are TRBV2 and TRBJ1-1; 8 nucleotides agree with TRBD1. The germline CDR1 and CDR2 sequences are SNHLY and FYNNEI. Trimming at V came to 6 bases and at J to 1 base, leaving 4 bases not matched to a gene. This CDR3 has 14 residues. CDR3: CASRLGQGNTEAFF. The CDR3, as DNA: TGTGCCAGCAGGTTAGGACAGGGGAACACTGAAGCTTTCTTT.

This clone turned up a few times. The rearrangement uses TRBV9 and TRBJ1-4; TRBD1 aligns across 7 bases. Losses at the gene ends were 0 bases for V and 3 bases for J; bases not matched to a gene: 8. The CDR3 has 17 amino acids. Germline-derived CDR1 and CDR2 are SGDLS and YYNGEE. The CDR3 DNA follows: TGTGCCAGCAGCGTAGAGGGACTGCAGGGGGCTAATGAAAAACTGTTTTTT. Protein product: CASSVEGLQGANEKLFF. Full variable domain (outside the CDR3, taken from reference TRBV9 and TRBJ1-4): DSGVTQTPKHLITATGQRVTLRCSPRSGDLSVYWYQQSLDQGLQFLIQYYNGEERAKGNILERFSAQQFPDLHSELNLSSLELGDSALYFCASSVEGLQGANEKLFFGSGTQLSVL.

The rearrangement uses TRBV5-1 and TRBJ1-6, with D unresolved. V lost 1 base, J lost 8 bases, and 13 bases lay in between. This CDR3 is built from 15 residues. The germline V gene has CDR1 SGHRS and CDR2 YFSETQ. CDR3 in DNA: TGCGCCAGCAGCTTGAGAGGCCATTCGGATTCACCCCTCCACTTT. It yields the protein CASSLRGHSDSPLHF. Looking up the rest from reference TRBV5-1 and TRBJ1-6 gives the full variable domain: KAGVTQTPRYLIKTRGQQVTLSCSPISGHRSVSWYQQTPGQGLQFLFEYFSETQRNKGNFPGRFSGRQFSNSRSEMNVSTLELGDSALYLCASSLRGHSDSPLHFGNGTRLTVT.

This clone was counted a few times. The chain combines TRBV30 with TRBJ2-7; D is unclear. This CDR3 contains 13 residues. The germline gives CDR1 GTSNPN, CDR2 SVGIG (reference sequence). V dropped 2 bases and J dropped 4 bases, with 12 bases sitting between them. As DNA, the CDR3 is TGTGCCTGGAGTCGGAGAAACGGTTACGAGCAGTACTTC. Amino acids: CAWSRRNGYEQYF.

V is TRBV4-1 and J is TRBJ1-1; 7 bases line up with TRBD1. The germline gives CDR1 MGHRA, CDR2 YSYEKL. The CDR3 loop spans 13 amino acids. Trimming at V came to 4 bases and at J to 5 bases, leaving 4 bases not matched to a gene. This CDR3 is CASSLTGVTEAFF. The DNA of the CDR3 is TGCGCCAGCAGCCTAACAGGGGTGACTGAAGCTTTCTTT.

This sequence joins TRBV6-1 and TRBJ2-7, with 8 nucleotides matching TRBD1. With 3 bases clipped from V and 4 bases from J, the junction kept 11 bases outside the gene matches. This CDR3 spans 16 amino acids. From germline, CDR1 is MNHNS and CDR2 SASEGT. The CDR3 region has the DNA TGTGCCAGCAGTGACCAGGGGGCGCAGCATGGATACGAGCAGTACTTC. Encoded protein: CASSDQGAQHGYEQYF.

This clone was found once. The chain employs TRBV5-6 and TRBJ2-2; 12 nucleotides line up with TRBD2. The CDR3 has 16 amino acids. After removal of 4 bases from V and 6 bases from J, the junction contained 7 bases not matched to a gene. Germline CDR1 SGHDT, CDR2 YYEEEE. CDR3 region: CASSVTSGGNAGELFF. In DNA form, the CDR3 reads TGTGCCAGCAGCGTAACTAGCGGGGGGAATGCCGGGGAGCTGTTTTTT.

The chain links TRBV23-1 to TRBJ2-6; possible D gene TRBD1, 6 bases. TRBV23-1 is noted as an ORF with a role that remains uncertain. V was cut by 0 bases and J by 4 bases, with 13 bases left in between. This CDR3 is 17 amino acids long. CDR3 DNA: TGCGCCAGCAGTCAATCGAGGACAGCACCCGGGGCCAACGTCCTGACTTTC. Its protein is CASSQSRTAPGANVLTF.

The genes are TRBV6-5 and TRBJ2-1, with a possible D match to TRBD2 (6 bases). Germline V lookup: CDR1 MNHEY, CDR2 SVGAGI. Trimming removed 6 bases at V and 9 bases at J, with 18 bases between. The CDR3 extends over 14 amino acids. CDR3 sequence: CASRPGLRSSEQFF. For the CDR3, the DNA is TGTGCCAGCAGGCCGGGACTGAGGTCTTCTGAGCAGTTCTTC.

The CDR3 protein is CASSHQQVQETQYF. DNA for the CDR3: TGTGCCAGCAGCCATCAACAGGTACAAGAGACCCAGTACTTC. The V gene is TRBV7-8, the J gene TRBJ2-5; tentatively, D is TRBD1 (5 bases). Trimming removed 5 bases at V and 2 bases at J, with 12 bases between. The germline V gene encodes CDR1 SGHVS and CDR2 FQNEAQ. The CDR3 extends over 14 amino acids.

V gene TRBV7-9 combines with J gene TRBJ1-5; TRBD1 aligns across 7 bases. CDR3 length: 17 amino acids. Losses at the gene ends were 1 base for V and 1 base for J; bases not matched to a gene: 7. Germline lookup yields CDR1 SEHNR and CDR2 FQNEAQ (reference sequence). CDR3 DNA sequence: TGTGCCAGCAGCTTAGGCAGACAGGGACGAAGCAATCAGCCCCAGCATTTT. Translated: CASSLGRQGRSNQPQHF.

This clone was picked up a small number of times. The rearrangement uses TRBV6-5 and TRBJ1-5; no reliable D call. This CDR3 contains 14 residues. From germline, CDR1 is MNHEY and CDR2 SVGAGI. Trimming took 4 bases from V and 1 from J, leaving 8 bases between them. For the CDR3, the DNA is TGTGCCAGCAGTTTGGACTGGAGCAATCAGCCCCAGCATTTT. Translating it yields CASSLDWSNQPQHF.

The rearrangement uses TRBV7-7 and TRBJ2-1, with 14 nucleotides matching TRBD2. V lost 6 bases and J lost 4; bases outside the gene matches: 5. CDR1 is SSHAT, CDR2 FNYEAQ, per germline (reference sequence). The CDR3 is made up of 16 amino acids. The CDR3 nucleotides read TGTGCCAGCAGTATGACTAGCGGGGGGGCTTACAATGAGCAGTTCTTC. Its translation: CASSMTSGGAYNEQFF.

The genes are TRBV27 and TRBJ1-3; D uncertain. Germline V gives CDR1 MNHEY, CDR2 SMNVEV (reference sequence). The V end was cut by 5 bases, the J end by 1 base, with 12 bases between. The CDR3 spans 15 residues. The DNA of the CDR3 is TGTGCCAGCAGTCCCGACATCCTTTCTGGAAACACCATATATTTT. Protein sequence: CASSPDILSGNTIYF.

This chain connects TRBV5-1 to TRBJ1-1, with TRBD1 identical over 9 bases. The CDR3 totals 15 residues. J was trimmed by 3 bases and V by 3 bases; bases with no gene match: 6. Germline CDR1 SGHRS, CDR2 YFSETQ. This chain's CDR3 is CASSSRTGDDTEAFF. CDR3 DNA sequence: TGCGCCAGCAGCTCCAGGACAGGGGATGACACTGAAGCTTTCTTT.

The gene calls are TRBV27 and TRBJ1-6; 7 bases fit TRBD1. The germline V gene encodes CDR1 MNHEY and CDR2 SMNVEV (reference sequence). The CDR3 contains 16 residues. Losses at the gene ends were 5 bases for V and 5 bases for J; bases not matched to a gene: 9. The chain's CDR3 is CASSKNLGQNNSPLHF. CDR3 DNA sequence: TGTGCCAGCAGTAAAAACTTGGGACAGAATAATTCACCCCTCCACTTT.

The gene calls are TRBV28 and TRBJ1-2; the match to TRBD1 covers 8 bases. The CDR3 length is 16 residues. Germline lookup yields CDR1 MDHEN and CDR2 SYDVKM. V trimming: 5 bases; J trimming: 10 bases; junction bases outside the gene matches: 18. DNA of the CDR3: TGTGCCAGCAGTCGCCGGTCAGGGGGCTTCCGTAGTGTCTACACCTTC. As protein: CASSRRSGGFRSVYTF.

The CDR3 nucleotides read TGTGCCAGCAGTGAAGCTGGCGAGCAGTTCTTC. Translated, it gives CASSEAGEQFF. J is TRBJ2-1 and V is TRBV2; no reliable D call. V was trimmed by 0 bases and J by 10 bases, leaving 4 bases between them. The CDR3 runs 11 residues. Germline lookup yields CDR1 SNHLY and CDR2 FYNNEI.

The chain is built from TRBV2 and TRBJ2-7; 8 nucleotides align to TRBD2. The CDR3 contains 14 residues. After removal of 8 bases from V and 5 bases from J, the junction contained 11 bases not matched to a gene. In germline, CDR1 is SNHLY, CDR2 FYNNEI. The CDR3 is CASSYLPGGHEQYV. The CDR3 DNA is TGTGCCAGCTCCTACCTCCCGGGGGGGCACGAGCAGTACGTC.